A single sample gave rise to the 2 T cell receptor beta chains below, sequenced in a study of cytomegalovirus exposure and HLA in healthy donors. The PCR had 60 Vbeta and 13 Jbeta primers. This table comes from immunoSEQ multiplex PCR, and its TCRdb copy is limited to in-frame clones, with some not included. The table records 90,000 or so clones, about 66% of them present only once. Sample: PBMCs. These receptors were collected from a boy aged 5-17 years in good health and CMV-seropositive.

The V call is TRBV25-1, the J call TRBJ1-3; perhaps TRBD1 as D (5 bases). V was clipped by 6 bases and J by 4 bases, with 13 bases between them. Germline CDR1 MGHDK, CDR2 SYGVNS. The CDR3 is made up of 14 amino acids. CDR3 sequence: CASRSTGGGNTIYF. Here the CDR3 DNA reads TGTGCCAGCAGATCCACAGGCGGCGGAAACACCATATATTTT.

This chain links TRBV29-1 with TRBJ1-1; 9 positions match TRBD1. The CDR3 spans 13 residues. J lost 2 bases, V lost 6 bases, and 4 bases had no gene match. Germline V gene lookup returns CDR1 SQVTM and CDR2 ANQGSEA. CDR3 region: CSVDRGKNTEAFF. In DNA form, the CDR3 reads TGCAGCGTCGACAGGGGGAAAAACACTGAAGCTTTCTTT.